The sequence of this TCR beta chain was determined in a study of early T cells in non-severe SARS-CoV-2 infection. Comments on this clonotype: One end of the junction is discordant with germline, which a read error may explain.

TCRdb used MiXCR to reprocess the 5' RACE reads, holding one entry per CDR3 protein. Here the sample spans roughly 63,000 distinct CDR3 sequences, 10% to 15% being singletons. The CDR3 sequence is 16 residues long. Germline V lookup: CDR1 MNHEY, CDR2 SMNVEV (reference sequence). The V and J genes are TRBV27 and TRBJ1-6; TRBD1 matches 7 bases. The specimen was whole blood. The sequence was obtained from an adult who was a healthcare worker with PCR-confirmed SARS-CoV-2 infection or an uninfected control (not recorded which). CDR3 in DNA: TGTGCCAGCAGTTTATCCGTACAGGGGAGGTATTCACCCATCCACTTT. Its protein product is CASSLSVQGRYSPIHF.